The 20 T cell receptor beta chains below come from one sample, sequenced in a study of CD8 T cells in Susac syndrome. With random hexamers, roughly 0.45 to 1 ug RNA was reverse transcribed. One entry per CDR3 protein results from TCRdb running MiXCR on the immunoSEQ multiplex PCR reads. The sample consists of 120,000 to 150,000 distinct CDR3 sequences, around 96% of them appearing once. The sample was CD4+ T cells from PBMCs. The receptors stem from a human donor with multiple sclerosis.

The CDR3 sequence: CSAGQGLYEQYF. Here the CDR3 DNA reads TGCAGCGCGGGACAGGGATTGTACGAGCAGTACTTC. The chain recombines TRBV29-1 with TRBJ2-7, with 9 bases lining up with TRBD1. Germline loops: CDR1 SQVTM, CDR2 ANQGSEA. This CDR3 is built from 12 residues. V was pared by 7 bases and J by 4 bases, with 5 bases of the junction left unmatched.

The chain joins TRBV5-1 to TRBJ2-1; TRBD1 aligns across 9 bases. V gave up 4 bases and J gave up 8 bases; unmatched junction bases: 7. Germline V gene lookup returns CDR1 SGHRS and CDR2 YFSETQ. The CDR3 covers 14 residues. Written as DNA, the CDR3 is TGCGCCAGCAGCGCAACGACAGGGGGTTATGAGCAGTTCTTC. It yields the protein CASSATTGGYEQFF.

The chain combines TRBV9 with TRBJ2-2, with 9 bases that match TRBD2. Germline assignment: CDR1 SGDLS and CDR2 YYNGEE. The CDR3 is 16 amino acids. Trimming removed 0 bases from V and 1 base from J; junction bases left unmatched: 1. Here the CDR3 reads CASSVGTSVNTGELFF. The CDR3 nucleotides are TGTGCCAGCAGCGTAGGGACTAGCGTGAACACCGGGGAGCTGTTTTTT.

The chain carries TRBV9 and TRBJ2-3; D is uncertain. Trimming shortened V by 0 bases and J by 2 bases, and 4 bases separated the two germline ends. Germline V lookup: CDR1 SGDLS, CDR2 YYNGEE. The CDR3 is 13 residues long. The CDR3 nucleotides read TGTGCCAGCAGCGTAGACTCCACAGATACGCAGTATTTT. Translating gives CASSVDSTDTQYF.

This clonotype was seen a single time. The rearrangement joins TRBV9 to TRBJ2-1; possibly TRBD1 or TRBD2 for D (6 bases each). The CDR3 runs to 15 residues. Between the trimmed V and J ends, which lost 0 bases and 2 bases, there was a span of 9 bases. Germline V gene sequence: CDR1 SGDLS, CDR2 YYNGEE. This CDR3 reads CASSVEGGTYNEQFF. The CDR3 DNA is TGTGCCAGCAGCGTAGAAGGGGGGACCTACAATGAGCAGTTCTTC. The variable domain in full, with the rest retrieved from reference TRBV9 and TRBJ2-1, is DSGVTQTPKHLITATGQRVTLRCSPRSGDLSVYWYQQSLDQGLQFLIQYYNGEERAKGNILERFSAQQFPDLHSELNLSSLELGDSALYFCASSVEGGTYNEQFFGPGTRLTVL.

This chain joins TRBV2 and TRBJ2-2, with D perhaps given as TRBD1 or TRBD2 (5 bases each). This CDR3 has 15 amino acids. The V end lost 5 bases, the J end lost 4 bases, and 14 bases lay between the germline ends. Germline loops: CDR1 SNHLY, CDR2 FYNNEI. The chain's CDR3 is CASSWGPAGTGELFF. DNA for the CDR3: TGTGCCAGCAGTTGGGGCCCGGCGGGCACCGGGGAGCTGTTTTTT.

V gene TRBV3-1 combines with J gene TRBJ2-1, with 14 bases lining up with TRBD2. V shed 6 bases, J shed 9 bases, and the junction held 10 bases outside the gene matches. CDR1 is LGHDT, CDR2 YNNKEL, per germline (reference sequence). The CDR3 extends over 16 amino acids. CDR3 DNA: TGTGCCAGCAGGAGACTAGCGGGAGGGCCCGACAGTGAGCAGTTCTTC. Its translation: CASRRLAGGPDSEQFF.

A few counts support this clonotype. The chain couples TRBV7-9 to TRBJ1-1; TRBD1 agrees at 8 bases. This CDR3 contains 15 residues. The J segment lost 0 bases and the V segment lost 6 bases, leaving 6 bases of the junction unmatched. Germline V gene data show CDR1 as SEHNR and CDR2 as FQNEAQ (reference sequence). Here the CDR3 DNA reads TGTGCCAGCAGACCTCGACAGGGGTTGAACACTGAAGCTTTCTTT. Amino acid sequence: CASRPRQGLNTEAFF.

The rearrangement joins TRBV3-1 to TRBJ1-2; D is unresolved. The germline V gene encodes CDR1 LGHDT and CDR2 YNNKEL (reference sequence). The ends were cut back, 2 bases at V and 7 bases at J, with 11 bases in the middle. The CDR3 contains 13 residues. The CDR3 sequence: CASSQTTVGGYTF. The CDR3 DNA is TGTGCCAGCAGCCAAACGACCGTCGGTGGCTACACCTTC.

Only one count was recorded for this clonotype. V and J are TRBV29-1 and TRBJ2-3, with D possibly being TRBD1 (6 bases). V was shortened by 3 bases and J by 2 bases, with 15 bases between the two germline ends. CDR1 SQVTM and CDR2 ANQGSEA come from the germline V gene. The CDR3 extends over 15 amino acids. The CDR3 region is CSVESTGDYTDTQYF. In DNA form, the CDR3 reads TGCAGCGTTGAGTCGACAGGAGACTACACAGATACGCAGTATTTT.

J is TRBJ2-2 and V is TRBV7-6, with D perhaps TRBD1 (6 bases). CDR3 size: 16 residues. The germline V gene encodes CDR1 SGHVS and CDR2 FNYEAQ. Trimming left V 5 bases short and J 0 bases short, with 13 bases between. DNA for the CDR3: TGTGCCAGCAGCCTTGCCGCAGGGGCGAACACCGGGGAGCTGTTTTTT. Its protein product is CASSLAAGANTGELFF.

The chain links TRBV9 to TRBJ1-1; D gene unclear. The germline V gene has CDR1 SGDLS and CDR2 YYNGEE. This CDR3 comprises 14 residues. The V gene lost 0 bases and the J gene lost 5 bases, with 11 bases spanning the gap. The CDR3 region is CASSVVVGPTEAFF. The CDR3 DNA is TGTGCCAGCAGCGTAGTGGTCGGGCCGACTGAAGCTTTCTTT.

The gene calls are TRBV3-1 and TRBJ1-5; no reliable D call. From germline, CDR1 is LGHDT and CDR2 YNNKEL (reference sequence). The V gene lost 0 bases and the J gene lost 7 bases, with 10 bases spanning the gap. The CDR3 totals 14 residues. CDR3 sequence (DNA): TGTGCCAGCAGCCAAGATCCGGGGAACCAGCCCCAGCATTTT. It translates to CASSQDPGNQPQHF.

The J gene is TRBJ2-7, the V gene TRBV25-1; the match to TRBD1 covers 7 bases. CDR3 length: 15 amino acids. The V and J ends lost 4 bases and 5 bases, in that order; junction bases with no gene match: 11. Germline-derived CDR1 and CDR2 are MGHDK and SYGVNS. This chain's CDR3 is CASSASPRTGHEQYF. CDR3 sequence (DNA): TGTGCCAGCAGTGCCTCCCCCAGGACAGGCCACGAGCAGTACTTC.

Here the CDR3 DNA reads TGCGCCAGCAGCTCCCTTGAGGGATCCTACGAGCAGTACTTC. Translating it yields CASSSLEGSYEQYF. V usage is TRBV5-1 and J usage is TRBJ2-7, with D perhaps matching TRBD2 (5 bases). There are 14 residues in the CDR3. Germline CDR1 SGHRS, CDR2 YFSETQ. V shed 3 bases and J shed 1 base, with 11 bases lying between them.

The V call is TRBV29-1, the J call TRBJ2-1, with 9 nucleotides matching TRBD1. The CDR3 covers 14 residues. Germline values: CDR1 SQVTM, CDR2 ANQGSEA. V gave up 7 bases and J gave up 6 bases; unmatched junction bases: 10. The CDR3 region is CSGVAGTGINEQFF. The DNA of the CDR3 is TGCAGCGGCGTCGCCGGGACAGGGATCAATGAGCAGTTCTTC.

V and J are TRBV24-1 and TRBJ2-7; 11 bases fit TRBD1. In germline, CDR1 is KGHDR, CDR2 SFDVKD. With V trimmed by 3 bases and J by 3 bases, 6 bases remained unmatched. The CDR3 is made up of 16 amino acids. Written as DNA, the CDR3 is TGTGCCACCAGTGATCTAGGGGACAGGGGGTACTACGAGCAGTACTTC. It encodes CATSDLGDRGYYEQYF.

The chain combines TRBV5-4 with TRBJ2-1; TRBD2 matches 8 bases. Germline V CDR1 and CDR2: SGHNT, YYREEE (reference sequence). The junction had 10 bases not matched to a gene; V was cut back by 2 bases and J by 6 bases. This CDR3 has 16 residues. The CDR3, as DNA: TGTGCCAGCAGCTTTTGGGGACTAGTTGGGTTCAATGAGCAGTTCTTC. Translation gives CASSFWGLVGFNEQFF.

The chain employs TRBV27 and TRBJ1-5, with 7 nucleotides matching TRBD1. J gave up 2 bases and V 5 bases, and 9 bases lay outside the gene matches. Germline CDR1 MNHEY, CDR2 SMNVEV (reference sequence). The CDR3 extends over 16 amino acids. The CDR3 DNA reads TGTGCCAGCAGTCCCCGACAGGGTGGGGGCAATCAGCCCCAGCATTTT. Protein product: CASSPRQGGGNQPQHF.

The chain is built from TRBV9 and TRBJ1-1, with D uncertain. The CDR3 has 13 amino acids. CDR1 and CDR2 from the germline V gene are SGDLS and YYNGEE. V lost 7 bases to trimming and J lost 1 base, with 11 bases between them. CDR3 region: CASGRLGNTEAFF. The CDR3 nucleotides read TGTGCCAGCGGCCGGCTTGGGAACACTGAAGCTTTCTTT. The full variable domain, completed using reference TRBV9 and TRBJ1-1, is DSGVTQTPKHLITATGQRVTLRCSPRSGDLSVYWYQQSLDQGLQFLIQYYNGEERAKGNILERFSAQQFPDLHSELNLSSLELGDSALYFCASGRLGNTEAFFGQGTRLTVV.